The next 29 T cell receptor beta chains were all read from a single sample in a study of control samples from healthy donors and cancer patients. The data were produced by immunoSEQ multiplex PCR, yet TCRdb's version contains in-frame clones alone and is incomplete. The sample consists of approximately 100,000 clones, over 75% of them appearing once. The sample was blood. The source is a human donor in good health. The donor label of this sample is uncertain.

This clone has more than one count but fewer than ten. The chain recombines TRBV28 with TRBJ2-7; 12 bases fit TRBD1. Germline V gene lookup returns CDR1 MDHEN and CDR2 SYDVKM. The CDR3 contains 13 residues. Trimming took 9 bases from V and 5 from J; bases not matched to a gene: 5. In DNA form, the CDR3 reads TGTGCCAGATACGGGACAGGGGGCCACGAGCAGTACTTC. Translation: CARYGTGGHEQYF.

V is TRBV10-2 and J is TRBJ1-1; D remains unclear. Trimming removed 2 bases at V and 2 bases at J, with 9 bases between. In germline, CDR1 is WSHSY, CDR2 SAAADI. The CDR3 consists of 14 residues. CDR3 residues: CASSEPTVNTEAFF. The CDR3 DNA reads TGCGCCAGCAGTGAGCCGACTGTAAACACTGAAGCTTTCTTT.

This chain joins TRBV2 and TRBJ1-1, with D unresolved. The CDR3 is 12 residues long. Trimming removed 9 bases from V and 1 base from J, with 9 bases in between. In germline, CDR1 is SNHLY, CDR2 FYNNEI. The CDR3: CASSTGNTEAFF. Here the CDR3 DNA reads TGTGCCAGTTCGACCGGGAACACTGAAGCTTTCTTT.

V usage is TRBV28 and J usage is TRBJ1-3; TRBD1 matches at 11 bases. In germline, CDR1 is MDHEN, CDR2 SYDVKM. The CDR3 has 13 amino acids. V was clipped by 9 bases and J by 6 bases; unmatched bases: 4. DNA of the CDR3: TGTGCCAGTTTGGACAGGGGGCAAAACACCATATATTTT. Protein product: CASLDRGQNTIYF.

CDR3 sequence reads: CASSSSVQETQYF. Here the CDR3 DNA reads TGTGCCAGCAGTTCTTCTGTCCAAGAGACCCAGTACTTC. The rearrangement links TRBV27 to TRBJ2-5, with D unclear. Germline assignment: CDR1 MNHEY and CDR2 SMNVEV (reference sequence). Between the trimmed V and J ends, which lost 4 bases and 1 base, there was a span of 7 bases. This CDR3 is 13 amino acids long.

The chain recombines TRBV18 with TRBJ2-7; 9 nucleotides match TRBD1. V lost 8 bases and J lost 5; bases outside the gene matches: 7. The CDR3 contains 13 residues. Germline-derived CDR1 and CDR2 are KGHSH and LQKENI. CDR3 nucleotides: TGTGCCAGCAGCCGGGACAGGGACCACGAGCAGTACTTC. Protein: CASSRDRDHEQYF.

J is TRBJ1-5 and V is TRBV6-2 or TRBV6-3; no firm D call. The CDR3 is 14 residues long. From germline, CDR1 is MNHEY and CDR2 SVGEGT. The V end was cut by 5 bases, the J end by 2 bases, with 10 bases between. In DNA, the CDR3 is TGTGCCAGCAGTACCTCCCTGGGCAATCAGCCCCAGCATTTT. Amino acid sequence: CASSTSLGNQPQHF.

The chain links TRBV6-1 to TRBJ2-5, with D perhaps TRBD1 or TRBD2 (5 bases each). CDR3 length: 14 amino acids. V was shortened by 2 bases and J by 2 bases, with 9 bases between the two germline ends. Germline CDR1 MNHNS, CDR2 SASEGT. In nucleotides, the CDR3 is TGTGCCAGCAGTGAATCCGGGGCTCAAGAGACCCAGTACTTC. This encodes CASSESGAQETQYF.

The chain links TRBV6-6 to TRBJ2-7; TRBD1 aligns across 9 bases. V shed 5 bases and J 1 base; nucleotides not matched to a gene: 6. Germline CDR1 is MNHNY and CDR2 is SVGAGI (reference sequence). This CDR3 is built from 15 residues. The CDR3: CASSTPGQGSYEQYF. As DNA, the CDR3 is TGTGCCAGCAGTACTCCGGGACAGGGATCCTACGAGCAGTACTTC.

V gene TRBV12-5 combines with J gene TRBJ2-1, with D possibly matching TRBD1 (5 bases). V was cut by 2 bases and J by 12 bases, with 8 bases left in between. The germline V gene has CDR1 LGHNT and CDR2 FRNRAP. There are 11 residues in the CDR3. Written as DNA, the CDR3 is TGTGCTAGTGGTTTGCCTAGGGGGCAGTTCTTC. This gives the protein CASGLPRGQFF.

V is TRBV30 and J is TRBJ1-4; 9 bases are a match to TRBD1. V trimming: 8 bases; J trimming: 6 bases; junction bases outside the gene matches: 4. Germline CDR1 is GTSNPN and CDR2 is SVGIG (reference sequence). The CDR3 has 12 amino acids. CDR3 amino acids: CALRQGDEKLFF. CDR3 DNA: TGTGCCCTAAGACAGGGGGATGAAAAACTGTTTTTT.

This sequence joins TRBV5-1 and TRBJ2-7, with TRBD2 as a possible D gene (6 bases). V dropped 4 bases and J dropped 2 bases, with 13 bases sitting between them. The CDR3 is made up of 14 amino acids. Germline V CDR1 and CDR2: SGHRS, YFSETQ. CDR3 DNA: TGCGCCAGCAGCCGCGGGACGGTCACCTACGAGCAGTACTTC. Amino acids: CASSRGTVTYEQYF.

This CDR3 is CASSYSGGSPYEQYF. CDR3 DNA sequence: TGTGCCAGCAGTTACTCGGGGGGAAGTCCCTACGAGCAGTACTTC. The chain carries TRBV6-5 and TRBJ2-7; possibly TRBD2 for D (6 bases). The germline CDR1 and CDR2 sequences are MNHEY and SVGAGI. The V end lost 0 bases, the J end lost 2 bases, and 11 bases lay between the germline ends. The CDR3 is 15 amino acids.

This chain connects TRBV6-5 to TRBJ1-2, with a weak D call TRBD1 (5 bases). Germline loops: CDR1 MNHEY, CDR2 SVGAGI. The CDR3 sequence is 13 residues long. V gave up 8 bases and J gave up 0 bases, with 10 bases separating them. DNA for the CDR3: TGTGCCAGCGGGGCAGGAGCTAACTATGGCTACACCTTC. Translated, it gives CASGAGANYGYTF.

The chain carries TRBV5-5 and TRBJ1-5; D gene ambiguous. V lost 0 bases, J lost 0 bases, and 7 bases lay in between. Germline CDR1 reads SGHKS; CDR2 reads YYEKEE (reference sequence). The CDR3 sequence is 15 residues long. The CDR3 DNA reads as TGTGCCAGCAGCTTGGGACATACTAGCAATCAGCCCCAGCATTTT. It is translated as CASSLGHTSNQPQHF.

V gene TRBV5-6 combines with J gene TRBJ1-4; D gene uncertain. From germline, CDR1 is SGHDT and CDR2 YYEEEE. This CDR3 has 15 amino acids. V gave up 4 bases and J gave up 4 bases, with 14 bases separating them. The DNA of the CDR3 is TGTGCCAGCAGCCTAAGGAGAGAAGTTAATGAAAAACTGTTTTTT. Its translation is CASSLRREVNEKLFF.

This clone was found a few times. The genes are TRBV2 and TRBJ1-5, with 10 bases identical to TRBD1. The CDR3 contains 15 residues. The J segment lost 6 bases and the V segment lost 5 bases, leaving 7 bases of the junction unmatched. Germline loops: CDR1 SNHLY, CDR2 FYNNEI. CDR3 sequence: CASSPDRGSGQPQHF. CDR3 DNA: TGTGCCAGCAGTCCGGACAGGGGGAGTGGTCAGCCCCAGCATTTT.

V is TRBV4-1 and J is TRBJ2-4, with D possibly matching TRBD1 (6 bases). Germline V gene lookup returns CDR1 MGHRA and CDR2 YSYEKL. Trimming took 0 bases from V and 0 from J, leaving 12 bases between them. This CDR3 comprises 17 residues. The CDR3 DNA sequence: TGCGCCAGCAGCCAAGATCCAGGGGCCTCAGCCAAAAACATTCAGTACTTC. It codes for CASSQDPGASAKNIQYF.

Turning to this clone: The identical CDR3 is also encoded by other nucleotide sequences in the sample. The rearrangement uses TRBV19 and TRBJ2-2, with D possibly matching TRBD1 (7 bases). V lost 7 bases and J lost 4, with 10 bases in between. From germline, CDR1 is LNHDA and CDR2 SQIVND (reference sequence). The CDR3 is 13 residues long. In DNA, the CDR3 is TGTGCCAGTACCCAGGGGGGCACCGGGGAGCTGTTTTTT. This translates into CASTQGGTGELFF.

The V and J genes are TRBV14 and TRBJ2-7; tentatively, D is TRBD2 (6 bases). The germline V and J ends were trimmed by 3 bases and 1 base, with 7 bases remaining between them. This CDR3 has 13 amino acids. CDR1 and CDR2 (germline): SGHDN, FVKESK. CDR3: CASSHGGSYEQYF. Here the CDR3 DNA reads TGTGCCAGCAGCCACGGGGGATCCTACGAGCAGTACTTC.

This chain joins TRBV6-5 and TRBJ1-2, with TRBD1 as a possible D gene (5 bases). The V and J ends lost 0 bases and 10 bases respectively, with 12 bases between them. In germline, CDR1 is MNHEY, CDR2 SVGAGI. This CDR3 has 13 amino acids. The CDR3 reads CASSYSGGFHYTF. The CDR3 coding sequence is TGTGCCAGCAGTTACTCGGGGGGATTTCACTACACCTTC.

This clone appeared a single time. CDR3 nucleotide sequence: TGCAGCACTTCCATCAGGGGCGAGCAGTACTTC. Its protein is CSTSIRGEQYF. This rearrangement joins TRBV20-1 to TRBJ2-7; TRBD1 is a possible D gene (6 bases). Germline V gene data show CDR1 as DFQATT and CDR2 as SNEGSKA (reference sequence). The CDR3 runs to 11 residues.

The CDR3 sequence is CASSPTGGTQYF. The CDR3 DNA follows: TGTGCCAGCAGCCCAACCGGTGGGACCCAGTACTTC. The chain combines TRBV3-1 (or the pseudogene TRBV3-2) with TRBJ2-5; D is ambiguous. Per the germline V gene, CDR1 is LGHDT and CDR2 is YNNKEL (reference sequence). The V and J ends lost 4 bases and 7 bases respectively, with 10 bases between them. This CDR3 contains 12 residues.

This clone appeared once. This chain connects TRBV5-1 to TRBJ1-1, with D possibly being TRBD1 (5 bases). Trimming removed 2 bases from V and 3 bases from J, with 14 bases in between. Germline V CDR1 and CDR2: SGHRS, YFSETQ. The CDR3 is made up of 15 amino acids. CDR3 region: CASSLTGTPDTEAFF. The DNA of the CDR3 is TGCGCCAGCAGCTTAACCGGGACTCCGGACACTGAAGCTTTCTTT.

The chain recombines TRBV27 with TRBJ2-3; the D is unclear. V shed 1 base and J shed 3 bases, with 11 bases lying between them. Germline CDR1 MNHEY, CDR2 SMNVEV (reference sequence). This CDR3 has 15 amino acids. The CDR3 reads CASSLYTRMTDTQYF. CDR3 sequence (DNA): TGTGCCAGCAGTTTATATACCCGAATGACAGATACGCAGTATTTT.

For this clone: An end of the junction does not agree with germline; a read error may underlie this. In nucleotides, the CDR3 is TGTGCCAACAGCTCCCAGCGGGGGGGCCTTTTTGGGGCCGGGGAGCTGTTTTTT. This encodes CANSSQRGGLFGAGELFF. The rearrangement joins TRBV7-8 to TRBJ2-2, with 10 bases fitting TRBD2. The V gene's germline CDR1 is SGHVS and CDR2 FQNEAQ. The CDR3 consists of 18 residues.

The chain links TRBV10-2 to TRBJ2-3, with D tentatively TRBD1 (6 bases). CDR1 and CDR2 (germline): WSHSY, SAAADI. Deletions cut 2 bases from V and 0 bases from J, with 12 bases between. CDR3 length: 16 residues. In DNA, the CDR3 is TGCGCCAGCAGTGAGGGCAGGGGCTCTAGCACAGATACGCAGTATTTT. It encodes CASSEGRGSSTDTQYF.

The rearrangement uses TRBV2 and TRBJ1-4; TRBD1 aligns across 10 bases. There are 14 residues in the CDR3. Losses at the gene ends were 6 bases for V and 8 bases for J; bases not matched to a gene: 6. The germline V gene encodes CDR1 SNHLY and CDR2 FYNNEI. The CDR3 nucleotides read TGTGCCAGCAGCTCTGGGACAGGGGAAGAAAAACTGTTTTTT. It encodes CASSSGTGEEKLFF.

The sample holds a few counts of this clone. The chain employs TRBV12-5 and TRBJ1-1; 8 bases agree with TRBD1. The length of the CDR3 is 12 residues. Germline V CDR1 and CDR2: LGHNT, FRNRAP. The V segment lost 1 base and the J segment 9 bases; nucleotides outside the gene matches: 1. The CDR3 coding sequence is TGTGCTAGTGGTTTGGGACAGGGGAAAGCTTTCTTT. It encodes CASGLGQGKAFF.